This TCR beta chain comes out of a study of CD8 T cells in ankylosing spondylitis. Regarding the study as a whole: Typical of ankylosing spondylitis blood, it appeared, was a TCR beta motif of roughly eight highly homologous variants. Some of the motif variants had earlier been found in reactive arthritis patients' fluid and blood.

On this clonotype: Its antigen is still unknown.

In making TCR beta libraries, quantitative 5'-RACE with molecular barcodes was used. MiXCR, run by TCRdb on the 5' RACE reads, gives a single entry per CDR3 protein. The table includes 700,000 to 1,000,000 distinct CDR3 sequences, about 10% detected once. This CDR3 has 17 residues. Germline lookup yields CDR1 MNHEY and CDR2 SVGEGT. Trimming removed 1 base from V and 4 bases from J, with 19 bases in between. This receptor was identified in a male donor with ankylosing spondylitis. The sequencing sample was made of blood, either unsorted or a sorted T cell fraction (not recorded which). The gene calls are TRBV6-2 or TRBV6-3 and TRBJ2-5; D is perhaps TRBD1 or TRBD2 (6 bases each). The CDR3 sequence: CASSYWEDSIFGETQYF. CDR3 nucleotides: TGTGCCAGCAGTTACTGGGAGGACAGCATATTTGGAGAGACCCAGTACTTC.